One TCR beta chain is described in this entry. With V trimmed by 3 bases and J by 8 bases, 12 bases remained unmatched. CDR3 length equals 15 residues. CDR1 is SGHDT and CDR2 is YYEEEE in the germline V gene. These data come from a study of cytomegalovirus exposure and HLA in healthy donors. The study ran its PCR with 60 Vbeta and 13 Jbeta primers. Using immunoSEQ multiplex PCR, the repertoire was profiled, and TCRdb retains in-frame clones only, with some absent. The table records roughly 130,000 clones, 8% to 9.5% of them present only once. The material sequenced was PBMCs. This TCR was recovered from a man in his forties in good health and CMV-seronegative. V is TRBV5-6 and J is TRBJ1-2, with 8 bases identical to TRBD1. The chain's CDR3 is CASSSGRGLGGGYTF. The CDR3 DNA reads as TGTGCCAGCAGCTCTGGCAGGGGGCTAGGGGGCGGCTACACCTTC.